Following are 11 T cell receptor beta chains from one sample sequenced in a study of PD-L1 blockade in urothelial cancer. Sequenced by immunoSEQ multiplex PCR; TCRdb stores in-frame clones only, minus some. This table has 95,000 to 100,000 clones, more than 75% appearing once. Sample time point: pretreatment peripheral blood. Sequencing was performed on PBMCs, taken around atezolizumab (anti-PD-L1) treatment. Source of these receptors: a man in his sixties with urothelial cancer.

This rearrangement joins TRBV7-3 to TRBJ2-5, with D possibly being TRBD1 (7 bases). Trimming shortened V by 2 bases and J by 5 bases, and 12 bases separated the two germline ends. Looked up from germline, CDR1 is SGHTA and CDR2 is FQGTGA. The CDR3 totals 14 residues. This CDR3 is CASSLGGGSETQYF. The CDR3 nucleotides read TGTGCCAGCAGCTTAGGAGGGGGCAGTGAGACCCAGTACTTC.

The chain couples TRBV11-3 to TRBJ1-3; 7 positions agree with TRBD1. The ends lost 0 bases at V and 4 bases at J; junction bases unmatched: 6. Germline CDR1 and CDR2: SGHNT and YENEEA. The CDR3 totals 16 residues. CDR3 amino acids: CASSLDLGTAGNTIYF. Written as DNA, the CDR3 is TGTGCCAGCAGCTTAGATCTTGGGACAGCAGGAAACACCATATATTTT.

This clone showed up just once. The rearrangement joins TRBV18 to TRBJ1-4; TRBD1 agrees at 7 bases. This CDR3 spans 17 amino acids. V lost 4 bases and J lost 0; bases outside the gene matches: 8. Germline CDR1 reads KGHSH; CDR2 reads LQKENI. The CDR3 loop is CASSQMTGRATNEKLFF. CDR3 DNA sequence: TGTGCCAGCTCACAAATGACAGGGAGAGCAACTAATGAAAAACTGTTTTTT.

The CDR3: CASSGSSGIAEQFF. CDR3 DNA: TGTGCCAGCAGTGGGTCTAGCGGGATTGCTGAGCAGTTCTTC. V usage is TRBV2 and J usage is TRBJ2-1; TRBD2 matches 9 bases. Losses at the gene ends were 4 bases for V and 9 bases for J; bases not matched to a gene: 7. Germline-derived CDR1 and CDR2 are SNHLY and FYNNEI. The CDR3 extends over 14 amino acids.

The genes are TRBV2 and TRBJ1-4, with D tentatively TRBD1 (5 bases). Trimming removed 8 bases at V and 6 bases at J, with 13 bases between. The CDR3 extends over 13 amino acids. From germline, CDR1 is SNHLY and CDR2 FYNNEI. The CDR3 DNA is TGTGCCAGCCTACAAGGGGTTTATGAAAAACTGTTTTTT. Amino acids: CASLQGVYEKLFF. The complete variable domain, with remaining parts taken from reference TRBV2 and TRBJ1-4, reads EPEVTQTPSHQVTQMGQEVILRCVPISNHLYFYWYRQILGQKVEFLVSFYNNEISEKSEIFDDQFSVERPDGSNFTLKIRSTKLEDSAMYFCASLQGVYEKLFFGSGTQLSVL.

The V call is TRBV14, the J call TRBJ2-5; TRBD1 might be the D (5 bases). The germline CDR1 and CDR2 sequences are SGHDN and FVKESK. Trimming stripped 3 bases from V and 1 base from J, with 9 bases between. The CDR3 has 14 residues. CDR3 in DNA: TGTGCCAGCAGCCAGCTTGACAGCCAAGAGACCCAGTACTTC. Its translation: CASSQLDSQETQYF. Based on the CDR3 plus reference TRBV14 and TRBJ2-5, the full variable domain is EAGVTQFPSHSVIEKGQTVTLRCDPISGHDNLYWYRRVMGKEIKFLLHFVKESKQDESGMPNNRFLAERTGGTYSTLKVQPAELEDSGVYFCASSQLDSQETQYFGPGTRLLVL.

This clone was detected once. The chain joins TRBV13 to TRBJ2-7; 7 nucleotides agree with TRBD2. Germline V gene sequence: CDR1 PRHDT, CDR2 FYEKMQ (reference sequence). J lost 0 bases, V lost 5 bases, and 13 bases had no gene match. This CDR3 region has 17 residues. This CDR3 reads CASSHLGLRERSYEQYF. The CDR3 DNA follows: TGTGCCAGCAGCCATCTCGGGTTGCGGGAGCGCTCCTACGAGCAGTACTTC.

CDR3 residues: CASSLVPGAEAFF. CDR3 nucleotides: TGTGCCAGCAGCTTAGTGCCAGGGGCTGAAGCTTTCTTT. The rearrangement links TRBV11-2 to TRBJ1-1; weak D call: TRBD1 (6 bases). The CDR3 totals 13 residues. Trimming cost V 1 base and J 6 bases, with 9 bases left between them. Germline CDR1 SGHAT, CDR2 FQNNGV.

The chain combines TRBV11-2 with TRBJ2-1; TRBD1 agrees at 7 bases. With 3 bases clipped from V and 8 bases from J, the junction kept 13 bases outside the gene matches. In germline, CDR1 is SGHAT, CDR2 FQNNGV. This CDR3 region has 16 residues. CDR3 nucleotides: TGTGCCAGCAGCTTGCGGTCTAGCCCCCAGGGGGATGAGCAGTTCTTC. It is translated as CASSLRSSPQGDEQFF.

The chain couples TRBV7-3 to TRBJ2-5; the match to TRBD1 covers 8 bases. Germline V gene sequence: CDR1 SGHTA, CDR2 FQGTGA. The CDR3 sequence is 15 residues long. The V segment lost 4 bases and the J segment 3 bases; nucleotides outside the gene matches: 7. The chain's CDR3 is CASSSSGGSEETQYF. In nucleotides, the CDR3 is TGTGCCAGCAGCTCCTCAGGGGGCTCGGAAGAGACCCAGTACTTC.

This sequence joins TRBV18 and TRBJ2-3; perhaps TRBD2 as D (6 bases). From germline, CDR1 is KGHSH and CDR2 LQKENI. The ends were cut back, 3 bases at V and 5 bases at J, with 15 bases in the middle. The CDR3 loop spans 15 amino acids. This CDR3 is CASSPSIAEGDTQYF. The CDR3 DNA reads TGTGCCAGCTCACCGAGCATAGCGGAGGGAGATACGCAGTATTTT.